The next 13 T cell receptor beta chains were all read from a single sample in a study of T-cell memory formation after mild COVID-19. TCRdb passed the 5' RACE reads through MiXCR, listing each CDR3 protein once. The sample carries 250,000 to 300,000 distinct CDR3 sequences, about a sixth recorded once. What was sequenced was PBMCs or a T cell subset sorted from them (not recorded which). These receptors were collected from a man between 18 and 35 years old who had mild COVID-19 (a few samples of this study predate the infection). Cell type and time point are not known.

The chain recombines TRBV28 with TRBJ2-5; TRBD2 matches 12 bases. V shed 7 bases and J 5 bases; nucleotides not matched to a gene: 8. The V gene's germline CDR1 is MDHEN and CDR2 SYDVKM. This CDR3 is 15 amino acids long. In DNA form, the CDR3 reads TGTGCCAGCACTTCTAGCGGGGGGGCTTCGGAGACCCAGTACTTC. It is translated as CASTSSGGASETQYF.

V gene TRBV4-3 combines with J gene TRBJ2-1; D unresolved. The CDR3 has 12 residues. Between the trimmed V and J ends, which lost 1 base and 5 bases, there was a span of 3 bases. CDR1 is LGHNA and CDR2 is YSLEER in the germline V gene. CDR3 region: CASSQVNNEQFF. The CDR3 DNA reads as TGCGCCAGCAGCCAAGTTAACAATGAGCAGTTCTTC.

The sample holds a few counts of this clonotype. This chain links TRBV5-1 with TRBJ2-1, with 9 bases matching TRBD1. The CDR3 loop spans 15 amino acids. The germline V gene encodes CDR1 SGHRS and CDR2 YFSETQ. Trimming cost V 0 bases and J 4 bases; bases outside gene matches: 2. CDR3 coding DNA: TGCGCCAGCAGCTTGGCCGGGACAGGGTACAATGAGCAGTTCTTC. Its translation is CASSLAGTGYNEQFF.

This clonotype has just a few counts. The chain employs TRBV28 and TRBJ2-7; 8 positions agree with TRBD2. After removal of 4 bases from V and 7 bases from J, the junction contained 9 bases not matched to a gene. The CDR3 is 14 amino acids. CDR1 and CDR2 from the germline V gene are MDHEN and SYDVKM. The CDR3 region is CASSSSGGAREQYV. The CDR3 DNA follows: TGTGCCAGCAGTTCCTCGGGGGGGGCTCGGGAGCAGTACGTC.

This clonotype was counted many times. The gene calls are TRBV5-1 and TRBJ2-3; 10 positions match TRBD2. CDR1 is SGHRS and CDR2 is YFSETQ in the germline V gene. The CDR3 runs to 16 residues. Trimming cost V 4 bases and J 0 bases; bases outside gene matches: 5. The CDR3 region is CASSLSGGTSTDTQYF. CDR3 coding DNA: TGCGCCAGCAGCCTTAGCGGGGGGACTAGCACAGATACGCAGTATTTT.

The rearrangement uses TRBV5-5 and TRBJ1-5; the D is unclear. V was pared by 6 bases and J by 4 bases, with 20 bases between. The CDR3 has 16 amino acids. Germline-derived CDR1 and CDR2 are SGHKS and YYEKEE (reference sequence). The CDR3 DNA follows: TGTGCCAGCACCCCGGGAGGGCAGGATGATAATCAGCCCCAGCATTTT. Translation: CASTPGGQDDNQPQHF.

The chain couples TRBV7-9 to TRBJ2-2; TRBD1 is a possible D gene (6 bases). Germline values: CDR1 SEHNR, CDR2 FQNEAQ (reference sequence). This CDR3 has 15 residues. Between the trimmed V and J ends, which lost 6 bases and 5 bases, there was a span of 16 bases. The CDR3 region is CASRIAGVRTGELFF. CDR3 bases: TGTGCCAGCAGAATAGCAGGGGTTCGTACCGGGGAGCTGTTTTTT.

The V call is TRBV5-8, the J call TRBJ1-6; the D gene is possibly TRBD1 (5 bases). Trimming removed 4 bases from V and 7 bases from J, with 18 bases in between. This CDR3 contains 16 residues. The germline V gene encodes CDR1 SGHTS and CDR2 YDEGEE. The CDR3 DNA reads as TGTGCCAGCAGCGCAAAATCCGGGACGGAGAATTCACCCCTCCACTTT. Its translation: CASSAKSGTENSPLHF. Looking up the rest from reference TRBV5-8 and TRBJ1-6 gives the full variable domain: EAGVTQSPTHLIKTRGQQATLRCSPISGHTSVYWYQQALGLGLQFLLWYDEGEERNRGNFPPRFSGRQFPNYSSELNVNALELEDSALYLCASSAKSGTENSPLHFGNGTRLTVT.

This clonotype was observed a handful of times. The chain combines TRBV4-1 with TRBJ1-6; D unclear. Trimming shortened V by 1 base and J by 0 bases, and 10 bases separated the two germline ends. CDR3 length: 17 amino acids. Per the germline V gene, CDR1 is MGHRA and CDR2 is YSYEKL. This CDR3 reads CASSQGVQSSYNSPLHF. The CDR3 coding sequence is TGCGCCAGCAGCCAAGGGGTTCAGAGCTCCTATAATTCACCCCTCCACTTT.

As DNA, the CDR3 is TGTGCCAGCAGTCGCTTGACAGCGGGGAGCACAGATACGCAGTATTTT. Encoded protein: CASSRLTAGSTDTQYF. The rearrangement joins TRBV12-3 or TRBV12-4 to TRBJ2-3; TRBD2 aligns across 7 bases. Trimming cost V 5 bases and J 0 bases; bases outside gene matches: 8. CDR3 size: 16 residues.

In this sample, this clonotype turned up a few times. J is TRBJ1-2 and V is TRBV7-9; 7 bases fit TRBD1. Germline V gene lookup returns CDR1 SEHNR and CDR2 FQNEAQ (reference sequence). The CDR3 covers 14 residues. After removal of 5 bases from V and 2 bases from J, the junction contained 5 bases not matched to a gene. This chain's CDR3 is CASSPGGQNYGYTF. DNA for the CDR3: TGTGCCAGCAGCCCTGGGGGACAGAACTATGGCTACACCTTC.

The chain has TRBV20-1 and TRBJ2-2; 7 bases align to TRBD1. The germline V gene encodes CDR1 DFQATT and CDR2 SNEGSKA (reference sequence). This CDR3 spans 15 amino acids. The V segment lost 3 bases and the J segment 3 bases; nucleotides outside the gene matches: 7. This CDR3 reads CSARTSTGYTGELFF. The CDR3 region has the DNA TGCAGTGCTAGGACCTCGACAGGGTACACCGGGGAGCTGTTTTTT.

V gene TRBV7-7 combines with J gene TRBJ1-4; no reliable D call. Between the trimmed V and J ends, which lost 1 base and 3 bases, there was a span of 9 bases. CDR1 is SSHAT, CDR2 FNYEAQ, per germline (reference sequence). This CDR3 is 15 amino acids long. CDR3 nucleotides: TGTGCCAGCAGCTTAGATCGCTCAGCTAATGAAAAACTGTTTTTT. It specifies CASSLDRSANEKLFF.